This TCR beta chain was found in a study of human CD8 memory T cell subsets. Libraries for TCR beta were constructed using UMI-labeled 5' RACE. TCRdb processed the 5' RACE reads again and assigns one entry to each CDR3 protein, with no DNA. This repertoire comprises about 10,000 distinct CDR3 sequences; its ten largest clones make up roughly 9%. The CDR3 spans 16 residues. Germline-derived CDR1 and CDR2 are SGDLS and YYNGEE. This clonotype is called medium-sized based on its frequency. The chain combines TRBV9 with TRBJ2-1; lacking DNA, the TRBD2 call made by TCRdb goes unchecked. The TCR was taken from a human donor in good health. Sequenced: CD8+ stem-like memory T cells (TSCM and TCM) sorted from PBMCs. Subset of the sample: stem-like memory CD8 T cells (TSTEM), CCR7+ PD-1- TIGIT-. CDR3 residues: CASSIGLAGAYNEQFF.